Listed below are T cell receptor beta chains from one sample, sequenced in a study of regulatory T cells in long-lasting Graves disease. TCRdb passed the multiplex PCR reads through MiXCR, listing each CDR3 protein once. The sample has about 530,000 distinct CDR3 sequences, roughly 16% seen once. These data were also filed under a second study, of T cells in Graves' hyperthyroidism and ophthalmopathy.

This material consisted of peripheral blood mononuclear cells (PBMCs), taken at new diagnosis, from a patient treated with antithyroid drugs. The receptors stem from a woman aged 40 to 65 with Graves disease. The CDR3 runs from the conserved cysteine through the conserved F or W. Fields, in order: clone size, D gene, CDR3 length, J gene, V gene, CDR3 protein, CDR3 DNA. The D gene is left open where the match is weak. Only part of the rows carry a size: once, few, many, or a class if the clone is expanded.

.,.,14,TRBJ1-6,TRBV5-1,CASSLRGSDSPLHF,TGCGCCAGCAGCTTGCGGGGTAGTGATTCACCCCTCCACTTT
few,TRBD1,15,TRBJ2-2,TRBV5-1,CASSFGQGSTGELFF,TGTGCCAGCAGTTTCGGACAGGGGAGCACCGGGGAGCTGTTTTTT
many,.,14,TRBJ2-3,TRBV10-2,CASAWRSESDTQYF,TGCGCCAGCGCATGGAGGAGCGAGTCAGATACGCAGTATTTT
.,.,13,TRBJ1-4,TRBV10-3,CAISARPNEKLFF,TGTGCCATCAGTGCCAGGCCCAATGAAAAACTGTTTTTT
many,TRBD2,21,TRBJ2-3,TRBV12-5,CASGLVVSGLAGPLRRDTQYF,TGTGCTAGTGGTTTGGTAGTTTCGGGACTAGCGGGGCCGCTTCGGAGAGATACGCAGTATTTT
many,.,12,TRBJ1-5,TRBV12-3/TRBV12-4,CASSILNQPQHF,TGTGCCAGCAGTATCCTCAATCAGCCCCAGCATTTT
many,TRBD2,14,TRBJ2-1,TRBV2,CASAGLAGNNEQFF,TGTGCCAGTGCGGGGCTAGCGGGTAACAATGAGCAGTTCTTC
many,.,13,TRBJ2-7,TRBV7-8,CASSFAVEGEQYF,TGTGCCAGCAGTTTTGCTGTGGAAGGCGAGCAGTACTTC
many,TRBD1,14,TRBJ1-5,TRBV20-1,CSARGQAESGPQHF,TGCAGTGCTAGGGGACAGGCAGAGAGTGGGCCCCAGCATTTT
.,.,14,TRBJ1-1,TRBV5-6,CASSLATSNTEAFF,TGTGCCAGCAGCCTGGCCACTTCGAACACTGAAGCTTTCTTT
once,TRBD2,14,TRBJ2-5,TRBV11-2,CASSHGTSANEQYF,TGTGCCAGCAGTCACGGGACTAGCGCCAATGAGCAGTACTTC
many,.,12,TRBJ1-3,TRBV2,CASSGTGNTIYF,TGTGCCAGCAGCGGGACTGGAAACACCATATATTTT
many,.,12,TRBJ1-5,TRBV6-1,CASSPTGGLAHF,TGTGCCAGCAGTCCTACAGGTGGACTCGCGCATTTT
many,TRBD2,14,TRBJ2-7,TRBV12-3/TRBV12-4,CASSFQAGAYEQYF,TGTGCCAGCAGTTTCCAAGCGGGGGCCTACGAGCAGTACTTC
.,.,14,TRBJ2-2,TRBV6-5,CASSYQWGSGELFF,TGTGCCAGCAGTTACCAGTGGGGATCCGGGGAGCTGTTTTTT
many,.,12,TRBJ1-3,TRBV12-3/TRBV12-4,CASKYSGNTIYF,TGTGCCAGCAAGTACTCTGGAAACACCATATATTTT
few,.,17,TRBJ1-2,TRBV20-1,CSASGSEGQATVYGYTF,TGCAGTGCTAGCGGCTCTGAGGGGCAGGCGACCGTCTATGGCTACACCTTC
many,TRBD1,16,TRBJ2-7,TRBV11-2,CASSPLTGTGFGEQYF,TGTGCCAGCAGCCCCTTAACCGGGACAGGGTTTGGCGAGCAGTACTTC
few,.,14,TRBJ1-2,TRBV13,CASSGRTTNYGYTF,TGTGCCAGCAGCGGTCGGACGACTAACTATGGCTACACCTTC
few,.,14,TRBJ2-1,TRBV19,CASSIVGGYNEQFF,TGTGCCAGTAGTATTGTGGGGGGCTACAATGAGCAGTTCTTC
.,TRBD1,15,TRBJ2-1,TRBV6-2/TRBV6-3,CASSPLGTGNNEQFF,TGTGCCAGCAGTCCACTAGGGACAGGCAACAATGAGCAGTTCTTC
few,.,15,TRBJ2-3,TRBV7-9,CASSLGSAGTDTQYF,TGTGCCAGCAGCTTAGGTAGCGCTGGCACAGATACGCAGTATTTT
.,TRBD2,16,TRBJ2-5,TRBV6-5,CASSFGTSGGGETQYF,TGTGCCAGCAGTTTCGGGACTAGCGGGGGGGGAGAGACCCAGTACTTC
many,TRBD1,12,TRBJ2-7,TRBV20-1,CSAKTGKYEQYF,TGCAGTGCCAAGACAGGGAAGTACGAGCAGTACTTC
many,.,15,TRBJ2-6,TRBV19,CASSRDISGANVLTF,TGTGCCAGTAGTCGGGACATCTCTGGGGCCAACGTCCTGACTTTC
many,TRBD2,16,TRBJ2-7,TRBV6-1,CASRTPLAGLAYEQYF,TGTGCCAGCAGAACGCCCTTAGCGGGGTTAGCCTACGAGCAGTACTTC
few,.,14,TRBJ1-2,TRBV6-5,CASSYSGGVYGYTF,TGTGCCAGCAGTTACTCGGGGGGCGTCTATGGCTACACCTTC
.,.,13,TRBJ1-6,TRBV19,CASSIGEGSPLHF,TGTGCCAGTAGTATCGGGGAAGGGTCACCCCTCCACTTT
many,TRBD1,16,TRBJ1-6,TRBV3-1,CASSQASGTGGSPLHF,TGTGCCAGCAGCCAAGCCTCCGGGACAGGCGGTTCACCCCTCCACTTT
.,.,16,TRBJ2-7,TRBV3-1,CASSPGPRVGSYEQYF,TGTGCCAGCAGCCCCGGCCCGAGGGTGGGATCCTACGAGCAGTACTTC
.,TRBD1,15,TRBJ2-5,TRBV18,CASSADRGYGETQYF,TGTGCCAGCTCAGCCGACAGGGGGTATGGAGAGACCCAGTACTTC
.,TRBD1,15,TRBJ1-5,TRBV6-1,CASAGQGFSNQPQHF,TGTGCCAGCGCGGGACAGGGGTTTAGCAATCAGCCCCAGCATTTT
many,TRBD1,16,TRBJ2-2,TRBV6-1,CASSPGQTANTGELFF,TGTGCCAGCAGTCCGGGACAGACCGCGAACACCGGGGAGCTGTTTTTT
few,TRBD2,14,TRBJ2-7,TRBV29-1,CSVSPGLAVYEQYF,TGCAGCGTTTCCCCGGGACTAGCGGTTTACGAGCAGTACTTC
few,.,15,TRBJ2-3,TRBV5-1,CASSRARTSTDTQYF,TGCGCCAGCAGCAGGGCTCGCACTAGCACAGATACGCAGTATTTT
many,.,14,TRBJ2-5,TRBV6-2/TRBV6-3,CASSWRQGQETQYF,TGTGCCAGCAGTTGGCGGCAGGGGCAGGAGACCCAGTACTTC
.,.,13,TRBJ2-7,TRBV5-1,CANQRQVSYEQYF,TGCGCCAACCAAAGACAGGTCTCCTACGAGCAGTACTTC
.,.,15,TRBJ2-1,TRBV19,CAGSWDKSTYNEQFF,TGTGCCGGTAGCTGGGACAAGTCAACTTACAATGAGCAGTTCTTC
many,.,14,TRBJ1-4,TRBV2,CASSVQRIGEKLFF,TGTGCCAGCAGTGTACAGAGAATTGGCGAAAAACTGTTTTTT
few,TRBD2,18,TRBJ2-1,TRBV4-2,CASSQGLAGSSTYNEQFF,TGTGCCAGCAGCCAAGGACTAGCGGGGAGCTCAACCTACAATGAGCAGTTCTTC
many,.,15,TRBJ1-1,TRBV6-1,CASRGGRGMNTEAFF,TGTGCCAGTCGTGGGGGGCGGGGAATGAACACTGAAGCTTTCTTT
few,.,13,TRBJ1-6,TRBV19,CASSTGIGSPLHF,TGTGCCAGTAGTACAGGGATTGGGTCACCCCTCCACTTT
.,TRBD2,16,TRBJ2-7,TRBV20-1,CSARDPRGGDAYEQYF,TGCAGTGCTAGAGACCCCCGGGGGGGGGACGCCTACGAGCAGTACTTC
many,TRBD1,14,TRBJ1-1,TRBV3-1,CASSQSGTGGGAFF,TGTGCCAGCAGCCAGTCCGGGACAGGGGGGGGAGCTTTCTTT
few,.,14,TRBJ1-2,TRBV4-1,CASSRVAFSSGYTF,TGCGCCAGCAGCCGAGTAGCCTTTTCGAGCGGCTACACCTTC
many,.,11,TRBJ2-2,TRBV12-3/TRBV12-4,CASSLPGELFF,TGTGCCAGCAGCTTACCCGGGGAGCTGTTTTTT
few,.,13,TRBJ1-4,TRBV30,CAWRAPGNEKLFF,TGTGCCTGGAGGGCGCCTGGGAATGAAAAACTGTTTTTT
few,.,18,TRBJ1-6,TRBV30,CAWSVQFRTERDNSPLHF,TGTGCCTGGAGTGTACAGTTCCGGACAGAAAGAGATAATTCACCCCTCCACTTT
many,.,13,TRBJ1-1,TRBV28,CASSLLVPTEAFF,TGTGCCAGCAGTTTATTGGTACCCACTGAAGCTTTCTTT
.,.,13,TRBJ2-3,TRBV29-1,CSADSSSTDTQYF,TGCAGCGCGGACAGTTCGAGCACAGATACGCAGTATTTT